Listed below are T cell receptor beta chains from one sample, sequenced in a study of monozygotic twins with inflammatory bowel disease. TCRdb re-called the 5' RACE reads and gives one entry per CDR3 protein, without DNA. The repertoire shows about 300,000 distinct CDR3 sequences; the top ten hold roughly 5.2%. Sequenced sample: blood. These receptors were collected from a human donor with ulcerative colitis or Crohn's disease, or a healthy co-twin of an affected twin (not recorded which). Each CDR3 is given with its conserved first and last residue. The order of the fields is CDR3 protein, V gene, J gene.

CDR3: CASSSSNTEAFF
V: TRBV5-1
J: TRBJ1-1

CDR3: CAISDFISWTGGYEQYF
V: TRBV10-3
J: TRBJ2-7

CDR3: CASSPRPSVAPNTGELFF
V: TRBV9
J: TRBJ2-2

CDR3: CASSFTGTEAYEQYF
V: TRBV9
J: TRBJ2-7

CDR3: CASSVYPSYNEQFF
V: TRBV12-3/TRBV12-4
J: TRBJ2-1

CDR3: CASSSQLSGANVLTF
V: TRBV25-1
J: TRBJ2-6

CDR3: CATSDFTGSAYNEQFF
V: TRBV24-1
J: TRBJ2-1

CDR3: CATSDASGGRETQYF
V: TRBV24-1
J: TRBJ2-5

CDR3: CASSVTRMSFGGSRNEQYF
V: TRBV4-2
J: TRBJ2-7

CDR3: CASSSLQGAVYEQYF
V: TRBV28
J: TRBJ2-7

CDR3: CASRPGLAGDPSKNIQYF
V: TRBV6-2/TRBV6-3
J: TRBJ2-4

CDR3: CASSPDRGPSPLHF
V: TRBV7-9
J: TRBJ1-6

CDR3: CASSFTGGGYEQYF
V: TRBV7-2
J: TRBJ2-7

CDR3: CATSDWTRDTQYF
V: TRBV24-1
J: TRBJ2-3

CDR3: CAISEGQGDQPQHF
V: TRBV10-3
J: TRBJ1-5

CDR3: CASSKRFGGQGVYEQFF
V: TRBV19
J: TRBJ2-1

CDR3: CASSTRRQASTGELFF
V: TRBV4-2
J: TRBJ2-2

CDR3: CSVSLVRSYEQYF
V: TRBV29-1
J: TRBJ2-7

CDR3: CATQTSGRMNTEAFF
V: TRBV19
J: TRBJ1-1

CDR3: CASSTPGTSGSYEQYF
V: TRBV27
J: TRBJ2-7

CDR3: CAWGRGQGLNQPQHF
V: TRBV30
J: TRBJ1-5

CDR3: CATSSGHLSYEQYF
V: TRBV15
J: TRBJ2-7

CDR3: CATAGGVNTQYF
V: TRBV24-1
J: TRBJ2-3

CDR3: CASSIGSGTEQYF
V: TRBV19
J: TRBJ2-7

CDR3: CASSLFSARTGANVLTF
V: TRBV5-1
J: TRBJ2-6

CDR3: CASSIDHEQYF
V: TRBV19
J: TRBJ2-7

CDR3: CASSLLGKETQYF
V: TRBV7-2
J: TRBJ2-5

CDR3: CASSPRPVDDGNQPQHF
V: TRBV18
J: TRBJ1-5

CDR3: CSARAGAHYEQYF
V: TRBV20-1
J: TRBJ2-7

CDR3: CASSPQGGIQYF
V: TRBV12-3/TRBV12-4
J: TRBJ2-4

CDR3: CASSLDWDYGYTF
V: TRBV12-3/TRBV12-4
J: TRBJ1-2

CDR3: CASSPDRANQPQHF
V: TRBV7-2
J: TRBJ1-5

CDR3: CASSIYGTSEPEQFF
V: TRBV28
J: TRBJ2-1

CDR3: CATREAGELFF
V: TRBV15
J: TRBJ2-2

CDR3: CASSLAQTGILSLVGQPQHF
V: TRBV7-4
J: TRBJ1-5

CDR3: CASSSMWDPADYEQYF
V: TRBV7-9
J: TRBJ2-7

CDR3: CASSFGVSYEQYF
V: TRBV27
J: TRBJ2-7

CDR3: CASSLEGYNEQFF
V: TRBV12-3/TRBV12-4
J: TRBJ2-1

CDR3: CASSSPGQGRTNEKLFF
V: TRBV28
J: TRBJ1-4

CDR3: CASSLGTRTTYEQYF
V: TRBV7-2
J: TRBJ2-7

CDR3: CASSCVDTKGSDTQYF
V: TRBV6-5
J: TRBJ2-3

CDR3: CASSFSRGPQETQYF
V: TRBV11-2
J: TRBJ2-5

CDR3: CASSIGQVNTEAFF
V: TRBV19
J: TRBJ1-1

CDR3: CASSIRESLSNQPQHF
V: TRBV19
J: TRBJ1-5

CDR3: CASSETGEETQYF
V: TRBV5-1
J: TRBJ2-5

CDR3: CASSVGQGLETQYF
V: TRBV9
J: TRBJ2-5

CDR3: CASSSRASTEAFF
V: TRBV5-1
J: TRBJ1-1

CDR3: CASTFGRGLAGAKNIQYF
V: TRBV12-3/TRBV12-4
J: TRBJ2-4

CDR3: CASSLVRSGYTF
V: TRBV11-2
J: TRBJ1-2

CDR3: CASSFRWDRTNQPQHF
V: TRBV12-3/TRBV12-4
J: TRBJ1-5

CDR3: CSARTSTGLETQYF
V: TRBV20-1
J: TRBJ2-5

CDR3: CSAQGARDYGYTF
V: TRBV20-1
J: TRBJ1-2

CDR3: CASSEAGSGELFF
V: TRBV2
J: TRBJ2-2